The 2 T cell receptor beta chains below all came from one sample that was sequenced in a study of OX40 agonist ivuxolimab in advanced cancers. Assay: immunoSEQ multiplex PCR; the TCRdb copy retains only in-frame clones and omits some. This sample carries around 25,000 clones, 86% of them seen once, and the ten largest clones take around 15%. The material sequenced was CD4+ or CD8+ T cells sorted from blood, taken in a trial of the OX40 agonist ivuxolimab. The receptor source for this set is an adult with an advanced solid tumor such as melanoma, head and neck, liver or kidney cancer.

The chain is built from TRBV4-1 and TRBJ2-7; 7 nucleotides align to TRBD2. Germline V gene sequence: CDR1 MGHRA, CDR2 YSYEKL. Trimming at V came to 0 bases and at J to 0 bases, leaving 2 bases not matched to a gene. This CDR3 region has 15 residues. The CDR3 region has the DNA TGCGCCAGCAGCCAAGATGCGGGGGACTCCTACGAGCAGTACTTC. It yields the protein CASSQDAGDSYEQYF.

The CDR3 sequence is CASRSNGKVSNQPQHF. The CDR3 region has the DNA TGTGCCAGCAGATCGAATGGTAAAGTGAGCAATCAGCCCCAGCATTTT. This chain joins TRBV5-6 and TRBJ1-5, with D unclear. Germline values: CDR1 SGHDT, CDR2 YYEEEE. The CDR3 has 16 residues. V dropped 5 bases and J dropped 1 base, with 16 bases sitting between them.